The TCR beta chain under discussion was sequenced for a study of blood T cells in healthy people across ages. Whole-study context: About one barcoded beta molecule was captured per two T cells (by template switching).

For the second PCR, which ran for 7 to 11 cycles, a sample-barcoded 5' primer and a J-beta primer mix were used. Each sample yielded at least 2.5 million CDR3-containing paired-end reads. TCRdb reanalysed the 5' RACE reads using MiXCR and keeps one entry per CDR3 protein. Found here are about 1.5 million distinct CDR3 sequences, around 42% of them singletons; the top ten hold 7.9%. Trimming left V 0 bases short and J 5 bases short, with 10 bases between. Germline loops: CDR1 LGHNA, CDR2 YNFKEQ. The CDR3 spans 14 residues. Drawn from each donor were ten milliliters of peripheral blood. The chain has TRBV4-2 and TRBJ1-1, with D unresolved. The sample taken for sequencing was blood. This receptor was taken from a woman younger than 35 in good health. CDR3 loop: CASSQDPHGTEAFF. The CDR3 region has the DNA TGTGCCAGCAGCCAAGATCCCCACGGGACTGAAGCTTTCTTT.